This is a list of T cell receptor beta chains from one sample in a study of blood T cells in healthy people across ages. TCRdb re-derived calls from the 5' RACE reads in MiXCR, one entry per CDR3 protein. Found here are about 780,000 distinct CDR3 sequences, 35% to 60% of them singletons; the top ten hold over 15%. The sequenced sample was blood. The receptors here all came from a man at least 80 years old in good health. Both conserved end residues are part of each CDR3. D genes are given only for firm matches. Size is omitted from some rows. Given values are once, few, many or a class for expanded clones.

CDR3 DNA,CDR3 protein,V gene,J gene,D gene,clone size
TGTGCCAGCAGCCAGGGCCGAGGGCGGGGACAGGGTGCCTACGAGCAGTACTTC,CASSQGRGRGQGAYEQYF,TRBV3-1,TRBJ2-7,TRBD1,many
TGCAGTGCTAGTGATGAGGGACTTACAGATACGCAGTATTTT,CSASDEGLTDTQYF,TRBV20-1,TRBJ2-3,.,.
TGTGCCATCAGTCCTGGACAGGGGGCTTATAATGAGCAGTTCTTC,CAISPGQGAYNEQFF,TRBV10-3,TRBJ2-1,TRBD1,.
TGTGCCAGCAGCCAGACGGTTCGACAGCCCCAGCATTTT,CASSQTVRQPQHF,TRBV4-2,TRBJ1-5,.,many
TGTGCCAGCAGCAAAGCCGGGACTAGGACTTACAATGAGCAGTTCTTC,CASSKAGTRTYNEQFF,TRBV7-8,TRBJ2-1,TRBD2,.
TGCAGTGCTTCGGGACTAGCTACGGGAGAGACCCAGTACTTC,CSASGLATGETQYF,TRBV20-1,TRBJ2-5,TRBD2,.
TGTGCCAGCAGCTTAGTTTTTGAGGGGAACTATGGCTACACCTTC,CASSLVFEGNYGYTF,TRBV7-2,TRBJ1-2,.,.
TGTGCCATCGGGACTGCTGCCCGACGGGACGAGCAGTACTTC,CAIGTAARRDEQYF,TRBV6-2/TRBV6-3,TRBJ2-7,.,few
TGCGCCAGCAGGCAGAGGGAGGGGGCGCGAGATACGCAGTATTTT,CASRQREGARDTQYF,TRBV5-1,TRBJ2-3,.,.
TGCAGCGTTGGGGGGACAGTCTCCTACGAGCAGTACTTC,CSVGGTVSYEQYF,TRBV29-1,TRBJ2-7,TRBD1,.
TGCAGTGCTCAGGGACTAGCGGGGAGTCTCAACTACGAGCAGTACTTC,CSAQGLAGSLNYEQYF,TRBV20-1,TRBJ2-7,TRBD2,.
TGCAGTGCTAGGAAATCCTCCTACGAGCAGTACTTC,CSARKSSYEQYF,TRBV20-1,TRBJ2-7,.,few
TGCAGCGTTGCAGGCCCCGAGCAGTTCTTC,CSVAGPEQFF,TRBV29-1,TRBJ2-1,.,many
TGTGCCAGCAGCTACCTGGGGAGCATTTGGGAGTTCTTC,CASSYLGSIWEFF,TRBV11-3,TRBJ2-1,.,.
TGTGCCAGCAGCTTGGAGGGCAGGGGTTTGACAGATACGCAGTATTTT,CASSLEGRGLTDTQYF,TRBV7-9,TRBJ2-3,.,few
TGTGCCAGCAGCCAAGGGCTGGAGTACAATGAGCAGTTCTTC,CASSQGLEYNEQFF,TRBV4-2,TRBJ2-1,.,.
TGCAGTGCTAAGATAATAGGGGAGCAGTACTTC,CSAKIIGEQYF,TRBV20-1,TRBJ2-5,.,few
TGCGCCAGCAGCTCGGCGACGGCAGGGGATGCAGATACGCAGTATTTT,CASSSATAGDADTQYF,TRBV5-1,TRBJ2-3,.,.
TGCGCCAGCAGCTTGGAACCGGGACCCCAAGAGACCCAGTACTTC,CASSLEPGPQETQYF,TRBV5-1,TRBJ2-5,.,.
TGTGCCAGCAGCGTGCTAGGGACCTACAATGAGCAGTTCTTC,CASSVLGTYNEQFF,TRBV9,TRBJ2-1,.,few
TGTGCCAGCAGCCAAGGCAGTACCCATTACAATGAGCAGTTCTTC,CASSQGSTHYNEQFF,TRBV3-1,TRBJ2-1,.,.
TGCAGCGCCGACCCGGGCGGGGTGCGGACTGAAGCTTTCTTT,CSADPGGVRTEAFF,TRBV29-1,TRBJ1-1,.,many
TGTGCCAGCAGTTTCGACATCGACACTGAAGCTTTCTTT,CASSFDIDTEAFF,TRBV12-3/TRBV12-4,TRBJ1-1,.,few
TGCGCCAGCAGCCTTTCGGGACAGCACAATGAGCGGTTCTTC,CASSLSGQHNERFF,TRBV4-3,TRBJ2-1,TRBD1,few
TGTGCCAGCAGCTTAATGATAGGGGAGACCCAGTACTTC,CASSLMIGETQYF,TRBV7-3,TRBJ2-5,.,many